This entry lists 5 T cell receptor beta chains sequenced from one sample in a study of beta chain features in type 1 diabetes. Overall study findings and caveats: Moderate yet significant TCRB CDR3 shortening was seen in Type 1 diabetes patients in all four CD4+ subsets.

Investigators reverse transcribed all isolated RNA, so they sequenced expressed TCRB transcripts. Sequencing was performed with immunoSEQ multiplex PCR; in TCRdb, only in-frame clones are kept and a portion is missing. This table has more than 250,000 clones, over 20% appearing once. Their antigen targets remain unknown. Sequencing used naive CD4+ T cells from blood. These receptors were taken from a woman in her thirties or forties with type 1 diabetes.

The chain has TRBV27 and TRBJ2-5, with D maybe TRBD1 (6 bases). Germline V CDR1 and CDR2: MNHEY, SMNVEV (reference sequence). Trimming took off 5 bases at V and 5 bases at J, with 12 bases between the two ends. The CDR3 totals 13 residues. Written as DNA, the CDR3 is TGTGCCAGCAGTCCCGGGACACTGGAGACCCAGTACTTC. Translating it yields CASSPGTLETQYF.

This clone has only a few counts. The rearrangement uses TRBV9 and TRBJ2-1; TRBD1 is a possible D gene (6 bases). V dropped 3 bases and J dropped 1 base, with 11 bases sitting between them. In germline, CDR1 is SGDLS, CDR2 YYNGEE. The CDR3 contains 15 residues. This CDR3 reads CASSATGPSYNEQFF. The CDR3 DNA is TGTGCCAGCAGCGCGACAGGTCCATCCTACAATGAGCAGTTCTTC.

This clone occurred a few times. The J gene is TRBJ2-1, the V gene TRBV9; D perhaps matches TRBD2 (6 bases). CDR3 size: 14 residues. CDR1 and CDR2 (germline): SGDLS, YYNGEE. V lost 0 bases and J 6 bases, leaving 10 bases between the germline ends. The chain's CDR3 is CASSVAGGSNEQFF. CDR3 bases: TGTGCCAGCAGCGTAGCTGGGGGGTCCAATGAGCAGTTCTTC. Full variable domain (missing parts from reference TRBV9 and TRBJ2-1): DSGVTQTPKHLITATGQRVTLRCSPRSGDLSVYWYQQSLDQGLQFLIQYYNGEERAKGNILERFSAQQFPDLHSELNLSSLELGDSALYFCASSVAGGSNEQFFGPGTRLTVL.

This chain links TRBV15 with TRBJ1-2; 12 positions agree with TRBD1. CDR1 is LNHNV, CDR2 YYDKDF, per germline (reference sequence). The junction had 8 bases not matched to a gene; V was cut back by 0 bases and J by 6 bases. The length of the CDR3 is 17 residues. The CDR3 protein is CATSRELAGQGADGYTF. CDR3 nucleotide sequence: TGTGCCACCAGCAGAGAATTAGCGGGACAGGGGGCGGATGGCTACACCTTC.

This chain links TRBV7-9 with TRBJ2-5, with 9 bases fitting TRBD1. Per germline, CDR1 SEHNR and CDR2 FQNEAQ (reference sequence). The CDR3 extends over 16 amino acids. Trimming removed 8 bases from V and 5 bases from J; junction bases left unmatched: 15. CDR3: CASGGDTYRGRETQYF. The CDR3 nucleotides read TGTGCCAGCGGTGGAGACACTTACAGGGGGCGGGAGACCCAGTACTTC.